This record concerns one TCR beta chain sequence. CDR3 length: 15 amino acids. Trimming took 2 bases from V and 6 from J; bases not matched to a gene: 6. Per the germline V gene, CDR1 is MNHEY and CDR2 is SVGEGT. Original processing methods: Estimated nucleated cell counts came from reference gene primer amplification. The method was immunoSEQ multiplex PCR; TCRdb's version includes in-frame clones alone and lacks a portion of them. V and J calls and clone size are given by that table; D and trimming were obtained from the DNA. The repertoire has 200,000 to 300,000 clones, 86% of them found once; the top ten carry approximately 9.8%. These data originate in a study of blood T cell repertoires in COVID-19. Study information: The United States, Italy and Spain were the sources of the acute and convalescent COVID-19 samples. The cDNA or gDNA used as material had been derived from T cells, B-cell-depleted T cells, or PBMCs.

Sequenced input: peripheral blood. The TCR sequence derives from a man between 35 and 55 years old who had recovered from COVID-19. V gene TRBV6-2 or TRBV6-3 combines with J gene TRBJ2-7, with 11 bases identical to TRBD2. CDR3 amino acids: CASSYKLAGGLEQYF. CDR3 sequence (DNA): TGTGCCAGCAGTTACAAGCTAGCGGGGGGCCTCGAGCAGTACTTC.